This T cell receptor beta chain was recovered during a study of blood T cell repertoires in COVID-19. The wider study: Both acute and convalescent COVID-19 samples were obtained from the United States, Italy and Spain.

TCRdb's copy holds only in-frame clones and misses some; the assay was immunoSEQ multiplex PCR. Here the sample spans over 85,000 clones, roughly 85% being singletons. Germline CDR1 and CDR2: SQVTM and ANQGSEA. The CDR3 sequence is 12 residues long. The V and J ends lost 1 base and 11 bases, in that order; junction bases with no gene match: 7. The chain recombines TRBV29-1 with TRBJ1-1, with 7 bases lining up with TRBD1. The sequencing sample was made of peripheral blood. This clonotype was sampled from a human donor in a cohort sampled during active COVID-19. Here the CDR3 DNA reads TGCAGCGTTGAAGTTTGGCAGGGGGACGCTTTCTTT. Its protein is CSVEVWQGDAFF.